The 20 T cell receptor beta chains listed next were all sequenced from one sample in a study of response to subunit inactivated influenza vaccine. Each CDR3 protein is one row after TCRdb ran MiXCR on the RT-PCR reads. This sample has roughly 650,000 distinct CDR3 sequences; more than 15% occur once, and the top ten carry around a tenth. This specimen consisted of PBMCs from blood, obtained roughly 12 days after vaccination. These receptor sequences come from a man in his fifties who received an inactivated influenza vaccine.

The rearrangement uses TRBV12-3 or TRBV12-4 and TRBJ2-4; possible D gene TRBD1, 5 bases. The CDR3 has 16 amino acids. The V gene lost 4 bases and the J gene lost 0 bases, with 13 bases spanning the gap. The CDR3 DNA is TGTGCCAGCAGTTACCGGACAAGATTAGCCAAAAACATTCAGTACTTC. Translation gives CASSYRTRLAKNIQYF.

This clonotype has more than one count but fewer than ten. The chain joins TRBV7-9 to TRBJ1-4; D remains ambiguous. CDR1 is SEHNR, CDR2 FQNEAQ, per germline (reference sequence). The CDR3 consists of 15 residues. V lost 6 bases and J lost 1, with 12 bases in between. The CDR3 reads CASRSALQTNEKLFF. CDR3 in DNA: TGTGCCAGCAGGTCAGCCCTGCAAACTAATGAAAAACTGTTTTTT.

The CDR3 loop reads CASSSPGGASPLHF. The DNA of the CDR3 is TGTGCCAGCAGCTCTCCAGGGGGGGCTTCACCCCTCCACTTT. This rearrangement joins TRBV7-2 to TRBJ1-6; 7 nucleotides agree with TRBD1. Germline CDR1 reads SGHTA; CDR2 reads FQGNSA. The CDR3 sequence is 14 residues long. V gave up 4 bases and J gave up 9 bases; unmatched junction bases: 6.

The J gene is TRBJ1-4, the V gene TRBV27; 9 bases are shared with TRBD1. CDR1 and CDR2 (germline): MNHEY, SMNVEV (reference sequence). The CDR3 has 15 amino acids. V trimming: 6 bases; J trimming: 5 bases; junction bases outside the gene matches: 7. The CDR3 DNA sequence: TGTGCCAGCAGACATACCGGGACAGGGAATGAAAAACTGTTTTTT. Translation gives CASRHTGTGNEKLFF. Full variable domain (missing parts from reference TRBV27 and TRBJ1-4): EAQVTQNPRYLITVTGKKLTVTCSQNMNHEYMSWYRQDPGLGLRQIYYSMNVEVTDKGDVPEGYKVSRKEKRNFPLILESPSPNQTSLYFCASRHTGTGNEKLFFGSGTQLSVL.

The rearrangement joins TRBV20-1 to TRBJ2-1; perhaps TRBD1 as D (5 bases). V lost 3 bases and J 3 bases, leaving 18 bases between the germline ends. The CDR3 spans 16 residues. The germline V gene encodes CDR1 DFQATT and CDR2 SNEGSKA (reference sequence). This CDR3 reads CSARLPQGRDYNEQFF. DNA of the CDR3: TGCAGTGCTAGGTTACCGCAGGGAAGGGACTACAATGAGCAGTTCTTC.

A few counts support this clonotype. CDR3 protein: CASSVRTANTGELFF. The CDR3 region has the DNA TGCGCCAGCAGCGTAAGGACAGCGAACACCGGGGAGCTGTTTTTT. This rearrangement joins TRBV5-1 to TRBJ2-2; D perhaps matches TRBD1 (6 bases). V was trimmed by 4 bases and J by 0 bases, leaving 10 bases between them. The CDR3 spans 15 residues. Per germline, CDR1 SGHRS and CDR2 YFSETQ.

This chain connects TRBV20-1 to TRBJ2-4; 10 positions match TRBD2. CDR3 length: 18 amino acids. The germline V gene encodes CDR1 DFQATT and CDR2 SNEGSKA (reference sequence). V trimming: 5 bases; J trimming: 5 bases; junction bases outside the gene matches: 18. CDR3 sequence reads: CSAPMGLAGVLSENIQYF. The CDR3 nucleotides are TGCAGTGCTCCGATGGGGCTAGCGGGGGTACTGTCGGAAAACATTCAGTACTTC.

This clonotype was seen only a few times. Here the CDR3 DNA reads TGTGCCAGCAGCGTAGGGGCAGGGGGCCGCGAGACCCAGTACTTC. Translating it yields CASSVGAGGRETQYF. This chain uses TRBV9 with TRBJ2-5, with TRBD1 identical over 8 bases. The CDR3 loop spans 15 amino acids. J gave up 5 bases and V 0 bases, and 6 bases lay outside the gene matches. Germline-derived CDR1 and CDR2 are SGDLS and YYNGEE.

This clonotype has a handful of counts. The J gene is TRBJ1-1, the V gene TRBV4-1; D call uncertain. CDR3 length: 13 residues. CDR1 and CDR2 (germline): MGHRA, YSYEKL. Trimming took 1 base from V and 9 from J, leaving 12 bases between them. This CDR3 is CASSQVAHSQAFF. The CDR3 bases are TGCGCCAGCAGCCAAGTGGCCCATAGCCAAGCTTTCTTT.

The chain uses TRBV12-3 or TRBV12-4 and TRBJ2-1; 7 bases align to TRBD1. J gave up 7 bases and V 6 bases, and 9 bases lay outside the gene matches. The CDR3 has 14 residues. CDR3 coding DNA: TGTGCCAGCAGCCTCAGGGACAGTGTTAATGAGCAGTTCTTC. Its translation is CASSLRDSVNEQFF.

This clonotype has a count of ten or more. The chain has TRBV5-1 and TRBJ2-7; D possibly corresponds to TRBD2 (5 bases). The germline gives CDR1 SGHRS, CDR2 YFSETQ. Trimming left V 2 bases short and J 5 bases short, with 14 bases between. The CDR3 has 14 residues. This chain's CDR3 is CASSFQASSDEQYF. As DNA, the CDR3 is TGCGCCAGCAGCTTCCAGGCTAGCTCAGACGAGCAGTACTTC.

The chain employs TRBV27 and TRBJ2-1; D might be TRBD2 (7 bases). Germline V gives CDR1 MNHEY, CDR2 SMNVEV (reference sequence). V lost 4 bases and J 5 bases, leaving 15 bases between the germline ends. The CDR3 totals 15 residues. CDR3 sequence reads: CASSYGGRPDNEQFF. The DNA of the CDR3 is TGTGCCAGCAGTTACGGGGGGCGCCCCGACAATGAGCAGTTCTTC.

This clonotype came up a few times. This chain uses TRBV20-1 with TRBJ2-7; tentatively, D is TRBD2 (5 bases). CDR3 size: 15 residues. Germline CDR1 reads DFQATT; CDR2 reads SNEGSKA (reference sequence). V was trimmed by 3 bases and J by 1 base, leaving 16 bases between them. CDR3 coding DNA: TGCAGTGCTAGTACCGGGGAACGGCTTTCCTACGAGCAGTACTTC. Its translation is CSASTGERLSYEQYF.

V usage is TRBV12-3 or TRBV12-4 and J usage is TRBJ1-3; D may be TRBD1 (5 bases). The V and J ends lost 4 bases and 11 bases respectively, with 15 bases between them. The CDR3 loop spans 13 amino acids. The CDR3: CASSSPPGGAIYF. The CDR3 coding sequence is TGTGCCAGCAGTTCCCCTCCCGGGGGGGCCATATATTTT.

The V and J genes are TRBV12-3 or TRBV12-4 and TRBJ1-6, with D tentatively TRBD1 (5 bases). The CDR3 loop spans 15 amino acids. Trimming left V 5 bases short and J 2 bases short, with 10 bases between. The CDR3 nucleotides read TGTGCCAGCAGTCCGGGGGGAACCTATAATTCACCCCTCCACTTT. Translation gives CASSPGGTYNSPLHF.

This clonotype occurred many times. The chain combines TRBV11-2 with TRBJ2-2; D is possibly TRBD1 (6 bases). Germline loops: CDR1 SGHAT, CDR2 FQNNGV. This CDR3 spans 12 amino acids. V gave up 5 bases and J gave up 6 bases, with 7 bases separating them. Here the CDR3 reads CASSHRAGELFF. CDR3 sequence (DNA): TGTGCCAGCAGCCACAGGGCCGGGGAGCTGTTTTTT.

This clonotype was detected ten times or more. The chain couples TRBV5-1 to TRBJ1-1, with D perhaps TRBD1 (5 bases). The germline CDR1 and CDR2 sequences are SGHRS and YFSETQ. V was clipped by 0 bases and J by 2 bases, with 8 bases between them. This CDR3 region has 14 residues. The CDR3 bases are TGCGCCAGCAGCTTGGTCGACAGAAACACTGAAGCTTTCTTT. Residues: CASSLVDRNTEAFF.

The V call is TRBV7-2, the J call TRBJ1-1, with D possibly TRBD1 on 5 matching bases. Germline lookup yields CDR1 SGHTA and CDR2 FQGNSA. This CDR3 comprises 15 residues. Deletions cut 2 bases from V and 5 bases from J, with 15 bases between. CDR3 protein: CASSLPGRGGTEAFF. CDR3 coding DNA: TGTGCCAGCAGCTTACCAGGGAGGGGAGGGACTGAAGCTTTCTTT. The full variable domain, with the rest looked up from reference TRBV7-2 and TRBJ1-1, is GAGVSQSPSNKVTEKGKDVELRCDPISGHTALYWYRQSLGQGLEFLIYFQGNSAPDKSGLPSDRFSAERTGGSVSTLTIQRTQQEDSAVYLCASSLPGRGGTEAFFGQGTRLTVV.

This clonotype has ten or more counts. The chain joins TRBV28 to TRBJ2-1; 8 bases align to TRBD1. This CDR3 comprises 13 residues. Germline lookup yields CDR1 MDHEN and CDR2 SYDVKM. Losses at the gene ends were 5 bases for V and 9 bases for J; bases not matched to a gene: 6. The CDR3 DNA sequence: TGTGCCAGCAGTGAGGACAGGGTCAGTGAGCAGTTCTTC. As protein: CASSEDRVSEQFF.

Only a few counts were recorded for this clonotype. The chain's CDR3 is CSASQGRTSNQPQHF. The CDR3 coding sequence is TGCAGTGCTAGCCAGGGCCGGACAAGCAATCAGCCCCAGCATTTT. This chain connects TRBV20-1 to TRBJ1-5, with D possibly being TRBD1 (5 bases). Germline V gives CDR1 DFQATT, CDR2 SNEGSKA (reference sequence). Deletions cut 3 bases from V and 1 base from J, with 13 bases between. The CDR3 runs to 15 residues.